This T cell receptor (beta chain) was observed in a study of a mutant IDH1 vaccine in newly diagnosed glioma. The overall study: Sex among treated patients split around 62% male, roughly 40% female; mean age was approximately 41 years. Most patients had received both radiotherapy and temozolomide, the prior options being radiotherapy, temozolomide, or both. Study-level findings and limits: Pseudoprogression showed no apparent link to changes in top peripheral T cell clonotypes.

CDR1 MDHEN and CDR2 SYDVKM come from the germline V gene. Trimming left V 8 bases short and J 3 bases short, with 20 bases between. The CDR3 contains 16 residues. The table came from immunoSEQ multiplex PCR; TCRdb's copy has only in-frame clones and leaves some out. The table shows some 38,000 clones, with roughly 80% occurring only once. On this clone itself: Its antigen is still unknown.

Time point of the sample: baseline, week 1 (first vaccination visit). The treatment is: pre-vaccination baseline after standard-of-care therapy. Patients carried new grade 3 or 4 IDH1-mutant astrocytomas lacking nuclear ATRX. This sequence was found in a man aged 35-49 years with glioma. Some clones in this sample may be carry-over from other donors' samples. The source was PBMCs, collected from a glioma patient treated with radiotherapy, temozolomide or both. The chain has TRBV28 and TRBJ2-1, with D perhaps matching TRBD2 (6 bases). CDR3 protein: CASRPSSGRLYNEQFF. The CDR3 DNA reads TGTGCCAGCCGACCATCTTCCGGGAGACTCTACAATGAGCAGTTCTTC.